This TCR beta chain was obtained from a study of CD8 T cells in Susac syndrome. CD8+ and CD4+ T cells circulating in blood were sequenced for TCR beta. It was with random hexamers that about 0.45 to 1 ug RNA was reverse transcribed. Coverage of TCR beta CDR3 amplification by immunoSEQ multiplex PCR extended to 54 Vbeta and 13 Jbeta. In TCRdb, the immunoSEQ multiplex PCR reads were re-called with MiXCR into one record per CDR3 protein. The sample lists tens of thousands of distinct CDR3 sequences, 93% occurring once. This CDR3 has 19 amino acids. CDR1 SQVTM and CDR2 ANQGSEA come from the germline V gene. The V gene lost 0 bases and the J gene lost 0 bases, with 23 bases spanning the gap. The study, taken as a whole, reports: In Susac patients, clonal expansion was not detected in CD4+ cells.

A remark on this clonotype: Antigen unknown.

The sample was CD4+ T cells from PBMCs. The receptor comes from a human donor with Susac syndrome. The V gene is TRBV29-1, the J gene TRBJ2-5; D possibly uses TRBD1 or TRBD2 (5 bases each). CDR3 loop: CSVEDRRDPYKLYQETQYF. In DNA form, the CDR3 reads TGCAGCGTTGAAGATCGCCGGGACCCCTATAAGCTTTACCAAGAGACCCAGTACTTC.